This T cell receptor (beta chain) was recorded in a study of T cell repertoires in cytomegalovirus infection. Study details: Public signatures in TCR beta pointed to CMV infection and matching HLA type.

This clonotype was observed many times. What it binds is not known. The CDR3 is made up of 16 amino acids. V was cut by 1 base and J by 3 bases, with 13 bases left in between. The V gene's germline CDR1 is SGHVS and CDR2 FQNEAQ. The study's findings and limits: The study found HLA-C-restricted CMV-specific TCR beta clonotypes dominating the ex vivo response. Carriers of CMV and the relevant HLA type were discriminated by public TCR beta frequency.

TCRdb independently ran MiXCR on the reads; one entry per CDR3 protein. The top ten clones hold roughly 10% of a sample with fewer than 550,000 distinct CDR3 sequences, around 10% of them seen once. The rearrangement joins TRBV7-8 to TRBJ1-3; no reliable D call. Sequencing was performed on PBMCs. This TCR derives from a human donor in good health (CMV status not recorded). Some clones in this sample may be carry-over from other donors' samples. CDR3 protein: CASSLDRPMNGNTIYF. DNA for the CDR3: TGTGCCAGCAGCTTAGATCGGCCAATGAATGGAAACACCATATATTTT.